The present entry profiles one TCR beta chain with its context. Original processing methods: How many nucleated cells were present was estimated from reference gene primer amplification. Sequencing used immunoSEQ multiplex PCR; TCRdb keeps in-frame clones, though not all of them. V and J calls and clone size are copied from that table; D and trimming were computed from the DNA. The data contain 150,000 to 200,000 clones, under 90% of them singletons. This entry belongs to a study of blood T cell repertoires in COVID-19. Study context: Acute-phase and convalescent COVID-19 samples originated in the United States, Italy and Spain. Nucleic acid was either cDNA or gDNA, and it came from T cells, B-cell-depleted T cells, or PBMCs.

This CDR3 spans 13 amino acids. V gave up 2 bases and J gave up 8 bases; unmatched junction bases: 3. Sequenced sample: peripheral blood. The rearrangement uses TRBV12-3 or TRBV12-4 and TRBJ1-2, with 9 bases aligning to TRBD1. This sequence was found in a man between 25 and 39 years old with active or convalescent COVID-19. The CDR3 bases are TGTGCCAGCAGTTTAAGAGGACAGGGGGGCTACACCTTC. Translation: CASSLRGQGGYTF.